A selection of T cell receptor beta chains follows, all from one sample in a study of CD8 T cells in ankylosing spondylitis. MiXCR, applied by TCRdb to the 5' RACE reads, yields one record per CDR3 protein. The sample holds about 210,000 distinct CDR3 sequences; 7.3% are singletons and the top ten take 11% to 15%. The specimen sequenced was blood, either unsorted or a sorted T cell fraction (not recorded which). The receptors derive from a male donor with ankylosing spondylitis. Each CDR3 is given with its conserved first and last residue. D genes are given only for firm matches.

CASSQDLGTETYEQYF,TRBJ2-7,NA,TRBV3-1
CASSLDGTSYEQYF,TRBJ2-7,NA,TRBV11-2
CASSLTSSAAASKKLFF,TRBJ1-4,NA,TRBV5-6
CASSQGRAYEQYF,TRBJ2-7,NA,TRBV4-3
CASSLAFAGAFTGELFF,TRBJ2-2,NA,TRBV5-5
CTMTGGSGNEQFF,TRBJ2-1,NA,TRBV10-3
CAWAPTEHGELFF,TRBJ2-2,NA,TRBV30
CASSFEGGDQETQYF,TRBJ2-5,NA,TRBV5-6
CASSLDPGGRGKYEQYF,TRBJ2-7,TRBD1,TRBV7-6
CASSFGTPYGYTF,TRBJ1-2,NA,TRBV12-3/TRBV12-4
CATLADNTGELFF,TRBJ2-2,TRBD2,TRBV24-1
CASSTPPDRDPDTEAFF,TRBJ1-1,TRBD1,TRBV28
CASSDPSARRETQYF,TRBJ2-5,NA,TRBV10-2
CAIRWDTGRNEQYF,TRBJ2-7,NA,TRBV10-3
CAIRTTRQGQIGYTF,TRBJ1-2,TRBD1,TRBV10-3
CASSLDVLGYEQYF,TRBJ2-7,NA,TRBV7-8